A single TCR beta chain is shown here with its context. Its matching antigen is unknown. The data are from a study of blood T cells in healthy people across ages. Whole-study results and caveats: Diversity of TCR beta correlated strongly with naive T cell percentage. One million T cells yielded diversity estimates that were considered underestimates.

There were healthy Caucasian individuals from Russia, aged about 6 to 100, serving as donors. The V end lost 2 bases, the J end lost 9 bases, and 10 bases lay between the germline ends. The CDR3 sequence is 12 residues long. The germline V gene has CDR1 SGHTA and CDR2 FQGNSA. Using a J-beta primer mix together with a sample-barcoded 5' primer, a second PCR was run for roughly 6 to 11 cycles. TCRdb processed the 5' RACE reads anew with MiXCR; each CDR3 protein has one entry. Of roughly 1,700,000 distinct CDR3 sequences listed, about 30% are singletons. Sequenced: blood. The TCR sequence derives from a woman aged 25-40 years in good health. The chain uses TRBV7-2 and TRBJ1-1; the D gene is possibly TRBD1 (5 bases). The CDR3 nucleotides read TGTGCCAGCAGCTTAAGTTGGGGCCAAGCTTTCTTT. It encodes CASSLSWGQAFF.